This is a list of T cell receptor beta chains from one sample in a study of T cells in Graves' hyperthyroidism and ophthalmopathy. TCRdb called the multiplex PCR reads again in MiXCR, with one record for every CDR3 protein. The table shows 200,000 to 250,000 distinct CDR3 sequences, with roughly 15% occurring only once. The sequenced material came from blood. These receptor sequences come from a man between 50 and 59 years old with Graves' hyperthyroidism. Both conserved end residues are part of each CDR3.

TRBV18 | CASSPPESRYEQYF
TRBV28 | CASSADRVIYEQYF
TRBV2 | CASSEAGGSLTGELFF
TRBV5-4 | CASNEGGRAGEQYF
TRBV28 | CASSRFRGSSNQPQHF
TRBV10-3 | CAIKMDRTSPLHF
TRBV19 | CASNPGGGLPRQEAFF
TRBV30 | CAWRAPGQAVNQPQHF
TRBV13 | CASGTTSGTYNEQFF
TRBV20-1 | CSARADAIPFF
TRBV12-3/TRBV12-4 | CASSLRGGASEQYF
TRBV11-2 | CASSQVAGANNEQFF
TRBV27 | CASSTDGGYEQYF
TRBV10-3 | CAISARDRARYGYTF
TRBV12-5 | CASGVEIGETQYF
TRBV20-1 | CSATHQGKVGYTF
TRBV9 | CASSPRKGQGYNEQFF
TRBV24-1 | CATSDFYAPFRGLMNTEAFF
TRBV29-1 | CSVRVVNTGELFF
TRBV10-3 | CATRRTRGALDEQYF
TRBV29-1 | CSVSGNTEAFF
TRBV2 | CASSEARDSSTDTQYF
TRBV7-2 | CASRAETQYF
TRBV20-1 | CSATKAGGRRYVQYF
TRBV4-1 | CASSQVTSGSRRGEQFF
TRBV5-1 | CASSLYGRGEAFF
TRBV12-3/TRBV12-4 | CASRGARRSYEQYF
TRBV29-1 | CSAPGGSSYNEQFF
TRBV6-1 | CASRPRPDQGGNQPQHF
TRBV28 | CASSRGTGREAFF
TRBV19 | CASSRPTGTGGGGNQPQHF
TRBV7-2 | CASSPRGSGRTYEQYF
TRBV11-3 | CASSSTRDSPRIETQYF
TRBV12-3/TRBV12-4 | CASSLGLAGGGNEQFF
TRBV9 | CASSAGIAGGNADTQYF
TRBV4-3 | CASSQDVGSGETQYF
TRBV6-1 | CASTNGGVHNSPLHF
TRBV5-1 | CASSLDTLGNTEAFF
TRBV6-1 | CASSDGTEYTDTQYF
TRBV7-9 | CASSLGGGGHLNYGYTF
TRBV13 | CASSTQGLAGYNEQFF